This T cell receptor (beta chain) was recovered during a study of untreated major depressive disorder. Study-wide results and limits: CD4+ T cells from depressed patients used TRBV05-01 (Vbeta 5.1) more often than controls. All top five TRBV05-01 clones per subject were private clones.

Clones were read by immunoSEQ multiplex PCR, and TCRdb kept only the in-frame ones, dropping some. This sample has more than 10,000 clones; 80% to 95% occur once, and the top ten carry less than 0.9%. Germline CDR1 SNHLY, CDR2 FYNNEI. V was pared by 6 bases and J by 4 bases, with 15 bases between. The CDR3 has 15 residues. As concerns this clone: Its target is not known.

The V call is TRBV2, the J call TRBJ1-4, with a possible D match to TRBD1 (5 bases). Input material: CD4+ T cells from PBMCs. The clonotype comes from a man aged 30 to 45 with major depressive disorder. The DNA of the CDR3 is TGTGCCAGCAGGCCTGGGGGAAGGGGTAATGAAAAACTGTTTTTT. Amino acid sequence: CASRPGGRGNEKLFF.